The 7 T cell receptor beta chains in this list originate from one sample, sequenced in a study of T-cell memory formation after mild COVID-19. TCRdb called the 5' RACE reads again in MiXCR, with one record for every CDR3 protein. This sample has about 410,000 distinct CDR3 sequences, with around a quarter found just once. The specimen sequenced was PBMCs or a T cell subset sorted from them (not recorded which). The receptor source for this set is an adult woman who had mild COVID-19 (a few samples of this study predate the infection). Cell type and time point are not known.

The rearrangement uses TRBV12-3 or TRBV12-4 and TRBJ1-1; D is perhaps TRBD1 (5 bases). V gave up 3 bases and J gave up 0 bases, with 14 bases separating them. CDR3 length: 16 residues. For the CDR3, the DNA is TGTGCCAGCAGTTTGGGACTTCTCGGCATGAACACTGAAGCTTTCTTT. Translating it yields CASSLGLLGMNTEAFF.

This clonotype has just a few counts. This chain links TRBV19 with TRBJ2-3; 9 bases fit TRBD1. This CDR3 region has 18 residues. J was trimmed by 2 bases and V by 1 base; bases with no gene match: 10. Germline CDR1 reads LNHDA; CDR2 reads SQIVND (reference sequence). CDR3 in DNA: TGTGCCAGTAGTATAGGTGTTCGGGGACAGGGAGTCACAGATACGCAGTATTTT. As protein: CASSIGVRGQGVTDTQYF. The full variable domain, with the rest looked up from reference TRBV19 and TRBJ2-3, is DGGITQSPKYLFRKEGQNVTLSCEQNLNHDAMYWYRQDPGQGLRLIYYSQIVNDFQKGDIAEGYSVSREKKESFPLTVTSAQKNPTAFYLCASSIGVRGQGVTDTQYFGPGTRLTVL.

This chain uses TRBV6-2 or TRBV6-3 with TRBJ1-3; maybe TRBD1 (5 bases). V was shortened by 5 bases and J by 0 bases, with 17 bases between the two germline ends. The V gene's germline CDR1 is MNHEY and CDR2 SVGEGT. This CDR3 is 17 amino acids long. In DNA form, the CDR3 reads TGTGCCAGCAGTCCCCGGGACGGAGCCGACTCTGGAAACACCATATATTTT. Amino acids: CASSPRDGADSGNTIYF.

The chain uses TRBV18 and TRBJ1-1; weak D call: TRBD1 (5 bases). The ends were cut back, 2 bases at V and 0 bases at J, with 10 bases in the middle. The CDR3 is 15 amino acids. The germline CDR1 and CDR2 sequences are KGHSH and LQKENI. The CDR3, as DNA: TGTGCCAGCTCACCAGTCAGGGCGCTGAACACTGAAGCTTTCTTT. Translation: CASSPVRALNTEAFF.

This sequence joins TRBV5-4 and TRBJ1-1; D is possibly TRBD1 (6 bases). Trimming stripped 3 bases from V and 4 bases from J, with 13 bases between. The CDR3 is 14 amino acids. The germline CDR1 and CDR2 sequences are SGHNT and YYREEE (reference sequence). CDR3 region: CASSWGGQVTEAFF. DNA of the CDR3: TGTGCCAGCAGCTGGGGGGGGCAGGTCACTGAAGCTTTCTTT.

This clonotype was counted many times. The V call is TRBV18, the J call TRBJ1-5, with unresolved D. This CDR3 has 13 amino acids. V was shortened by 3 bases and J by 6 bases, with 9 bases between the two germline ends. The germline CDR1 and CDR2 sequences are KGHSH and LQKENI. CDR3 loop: CASSPGFLQPQHF. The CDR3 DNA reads TGTGCCAGCTCACCTGGGTTTCTTCAGCCCCAGCATTTT.

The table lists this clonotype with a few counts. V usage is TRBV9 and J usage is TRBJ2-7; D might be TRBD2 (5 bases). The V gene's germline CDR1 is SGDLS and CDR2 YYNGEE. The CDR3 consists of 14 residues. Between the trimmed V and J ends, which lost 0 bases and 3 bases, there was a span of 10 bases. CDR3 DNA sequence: TGTGCCAGCAGCGTAGGTGGGAGTAACTACGAGCAGTACTTC. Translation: CASSVGGSNYEQYF.